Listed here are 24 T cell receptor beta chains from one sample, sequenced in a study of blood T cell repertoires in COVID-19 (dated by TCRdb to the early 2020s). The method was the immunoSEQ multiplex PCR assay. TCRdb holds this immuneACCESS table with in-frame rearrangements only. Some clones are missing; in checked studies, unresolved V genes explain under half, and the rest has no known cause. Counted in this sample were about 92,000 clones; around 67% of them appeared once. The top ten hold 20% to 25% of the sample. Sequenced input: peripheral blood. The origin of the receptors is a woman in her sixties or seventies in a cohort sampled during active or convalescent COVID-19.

The CDR3 nucleotides read TGTGCCAGCAGCTTGTTCCAGGGAGGGATCTACAATGAGCAGTTCTTC. As protein: CASSLFQGGIYNEQFF. The V gene is TRBV5-6, the J gene TRBJ2-1, with 7 bases identical to TRBD2. V dropped 1 base and J dropped 3; count of bases not matched to a gene: 7. The CDR3 totals 16 residues. Per germline, CDR1 SGHDT and CDR2 YYEEEE.

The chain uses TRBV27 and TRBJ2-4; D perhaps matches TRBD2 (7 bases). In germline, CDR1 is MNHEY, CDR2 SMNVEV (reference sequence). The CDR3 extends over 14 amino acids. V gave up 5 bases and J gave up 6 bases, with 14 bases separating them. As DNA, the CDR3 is TGTGCCAGCAGTCCACAGGGCGGGGGAAACATTCAGTACTTC. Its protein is CASSPQGGGNIQYF.

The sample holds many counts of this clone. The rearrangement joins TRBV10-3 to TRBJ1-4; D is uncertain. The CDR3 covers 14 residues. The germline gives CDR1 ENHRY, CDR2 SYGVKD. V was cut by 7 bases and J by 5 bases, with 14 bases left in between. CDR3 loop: CAIMREGLNEKLFF. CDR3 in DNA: TGTGCCATCATGCGAGAGGGCTTGAATGAAAAACTGTTTTTT.

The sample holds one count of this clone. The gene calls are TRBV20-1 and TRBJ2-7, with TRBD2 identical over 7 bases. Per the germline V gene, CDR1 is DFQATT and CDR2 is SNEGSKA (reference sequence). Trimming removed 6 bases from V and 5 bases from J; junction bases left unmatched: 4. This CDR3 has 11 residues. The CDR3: CSAGDYDEQYF. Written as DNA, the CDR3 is TGCAGTGCAGGGGACTACGACGAGCAGTACTTC.

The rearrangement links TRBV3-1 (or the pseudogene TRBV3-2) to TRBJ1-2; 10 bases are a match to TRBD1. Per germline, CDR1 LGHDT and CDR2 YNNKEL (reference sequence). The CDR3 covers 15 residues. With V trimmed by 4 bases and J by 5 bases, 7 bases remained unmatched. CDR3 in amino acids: CASSLGQGGWYGYTF. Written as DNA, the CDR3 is TGTGCCAGCAGCCTAGGACAGGGGGGTTGGTATGGCTACACCTTC.

DNA of the CDR3: TGTGCCAGCAGACAGGGCAGCAATCAGCCCCAGCATTTT. This gives the protein CASRQGSNQPQHF. This sequence joins TRBV28 and TRBJ1-5; D might be TRBD1 (6 bases). The V and J ends lost 6 bases and 1 base respectively, with 7 bases between them. Germline V lookup: CDR1 MDHEN, CDR2 SYDVKM. This CDR3 is 13 amino acids long.

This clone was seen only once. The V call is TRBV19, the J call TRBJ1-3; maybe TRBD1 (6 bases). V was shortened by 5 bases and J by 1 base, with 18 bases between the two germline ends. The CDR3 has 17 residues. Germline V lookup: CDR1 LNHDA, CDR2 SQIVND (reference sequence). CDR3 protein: CASSGTGNFVSGNTIYF. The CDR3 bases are TGTGCCAGTAGTGGAACAGGGAATTTTGTATCTGGAAACACCATATATTTT. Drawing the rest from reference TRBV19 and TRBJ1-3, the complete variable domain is DGGITQSPKYLFRKEGQNVTLSCEQNLNHDAMYWYRQDPGQGLRLIYYSQIVNDFQKGDIAEGYSVSREKKESFPLTVTSAQKNPTAFYLCASSGTGNFVSGNTIYFGEGSWLTVV.

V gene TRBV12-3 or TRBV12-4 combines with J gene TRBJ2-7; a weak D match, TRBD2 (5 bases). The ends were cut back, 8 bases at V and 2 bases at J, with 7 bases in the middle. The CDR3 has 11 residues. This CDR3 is CASAGPYEQYF. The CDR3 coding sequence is TGTGCCAGCGCGGGTCCCTACGAGCAGTACTTC.

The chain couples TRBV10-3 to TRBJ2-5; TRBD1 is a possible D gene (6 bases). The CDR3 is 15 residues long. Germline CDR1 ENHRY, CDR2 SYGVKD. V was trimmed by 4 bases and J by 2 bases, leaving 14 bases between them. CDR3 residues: CAISVAGDAQETQYF. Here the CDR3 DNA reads TGTGCCATCAGTGTAGCAGGGGACGCGCAAGAGACCCAGTACTTC.

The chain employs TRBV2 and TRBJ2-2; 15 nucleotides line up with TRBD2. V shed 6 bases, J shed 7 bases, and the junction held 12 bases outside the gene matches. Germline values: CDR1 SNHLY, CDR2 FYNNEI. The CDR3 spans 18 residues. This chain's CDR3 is CASRVPGLAGGLDGELFF. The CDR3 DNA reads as TGTGCCAGCAGGGTCCCTGGACTAGCGGGGGGGCTAGACGGGGAGCTGTTTTTT.

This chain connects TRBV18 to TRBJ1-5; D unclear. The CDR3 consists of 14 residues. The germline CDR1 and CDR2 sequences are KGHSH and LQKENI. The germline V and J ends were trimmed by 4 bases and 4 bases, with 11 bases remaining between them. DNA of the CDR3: TGTGCCAGCTCACGAGACACGCCAAATCAGCCCCAGCATTTT. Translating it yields CASSRDTPNQPQHF.

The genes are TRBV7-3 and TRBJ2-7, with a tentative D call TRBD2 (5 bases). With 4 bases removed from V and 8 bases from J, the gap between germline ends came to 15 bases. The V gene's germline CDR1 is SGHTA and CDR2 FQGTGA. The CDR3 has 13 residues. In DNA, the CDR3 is TGTGCCAGCAGCTCCCGATCAGGCGGGCAGCAGTACTTC. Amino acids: CASSSRSGGQQYF.

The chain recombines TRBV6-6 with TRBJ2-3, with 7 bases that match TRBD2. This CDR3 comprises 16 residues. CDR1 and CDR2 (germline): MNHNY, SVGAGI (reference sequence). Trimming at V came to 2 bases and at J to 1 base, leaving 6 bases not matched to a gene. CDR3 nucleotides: TGTGCCAGCAGTTACAAGACTAGCCTGGGCACAGATACGCAGTATTTT. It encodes CASSYKTSLGTDTQYF.

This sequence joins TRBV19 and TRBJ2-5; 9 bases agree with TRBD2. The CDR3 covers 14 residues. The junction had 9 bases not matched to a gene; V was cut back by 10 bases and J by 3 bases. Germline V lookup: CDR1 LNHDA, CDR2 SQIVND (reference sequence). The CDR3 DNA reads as TGTGCCACCGCACACCTAGCGGGAAAAGAGACCCAGTACTTC. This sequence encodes CATAHLAGKETQYF.

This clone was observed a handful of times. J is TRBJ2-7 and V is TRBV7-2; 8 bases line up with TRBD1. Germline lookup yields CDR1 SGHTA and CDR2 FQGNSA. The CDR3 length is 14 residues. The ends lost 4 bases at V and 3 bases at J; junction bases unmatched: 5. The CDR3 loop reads CASSSHRGNYEQYF. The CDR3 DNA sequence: TGTGCCAGCAGCTCCCACAGGGGGAACTACGAGCAGTACTTC. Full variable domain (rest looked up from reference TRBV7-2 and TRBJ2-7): GAGVSQSPSNKVTEKGKDVELRCDPISGHTALYWYRQSLGQGLEFLIYFQGNSAPDKSGLPSDRFSAERTGGSVSTLTIQRTQQEDSAVYLCASSSHRGNYEQYFGPGTRLTVT.

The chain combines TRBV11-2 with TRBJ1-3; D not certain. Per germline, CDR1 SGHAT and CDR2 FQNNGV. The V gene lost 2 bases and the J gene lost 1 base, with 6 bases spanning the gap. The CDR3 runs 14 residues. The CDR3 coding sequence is TGTGCCAGCAGCTTATACGGGTCTGGAAACACCATATATTTT. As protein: CASSLYGSGNTIYF.

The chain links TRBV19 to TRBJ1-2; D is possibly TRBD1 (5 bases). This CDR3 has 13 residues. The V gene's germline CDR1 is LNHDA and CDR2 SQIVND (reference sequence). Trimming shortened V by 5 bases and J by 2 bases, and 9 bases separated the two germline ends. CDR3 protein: CASSLSGNYGYTF. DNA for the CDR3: TGTGCCAGTAGTTTATCAGGGAACTATGGCTACACCTTC.

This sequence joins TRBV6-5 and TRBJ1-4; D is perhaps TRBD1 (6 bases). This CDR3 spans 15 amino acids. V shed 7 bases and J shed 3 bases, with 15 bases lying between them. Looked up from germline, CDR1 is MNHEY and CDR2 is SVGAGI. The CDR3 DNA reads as TGTGCCAGCATTCAAGGGGGGGGCTCTAATGAAAAACTGTTTTTT. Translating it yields CASIQGGGSNEKLFF.

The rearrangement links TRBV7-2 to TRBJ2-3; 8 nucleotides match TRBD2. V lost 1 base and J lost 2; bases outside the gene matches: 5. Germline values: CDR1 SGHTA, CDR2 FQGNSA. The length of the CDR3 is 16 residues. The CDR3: CASSLGGGFLTDTQYF. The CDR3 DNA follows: TGTGCCAGCAGCTTAGGCGGGGGGTTTCTCACAGATACGCAGTATTTT.

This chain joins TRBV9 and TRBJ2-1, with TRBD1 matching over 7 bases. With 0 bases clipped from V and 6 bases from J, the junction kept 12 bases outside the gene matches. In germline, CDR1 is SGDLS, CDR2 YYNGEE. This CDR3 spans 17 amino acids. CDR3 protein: CASSVGSGRGTSNEQFF. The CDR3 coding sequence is TGTGCCAGCAGCGTAGGGTCCGGCAGGGGGACATCCAATGAGCAGTTCTTC.

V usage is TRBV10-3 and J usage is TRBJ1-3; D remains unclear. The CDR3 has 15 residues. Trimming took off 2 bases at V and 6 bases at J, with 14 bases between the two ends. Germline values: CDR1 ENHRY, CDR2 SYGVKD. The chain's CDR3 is CAISELPYHLNTIYF. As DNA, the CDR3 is TGTGCCATCAGTGAGCTTCCCTATCACTTAAACACCATATATTTT.

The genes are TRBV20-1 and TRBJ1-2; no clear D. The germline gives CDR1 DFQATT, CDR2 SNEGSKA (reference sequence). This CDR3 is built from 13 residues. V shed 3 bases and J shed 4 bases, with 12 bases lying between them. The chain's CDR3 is CSASLTGIYGYTF. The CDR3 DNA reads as TGCAGTGCTAGTCTTACGGGTATCTATGGCTACACCTTC.

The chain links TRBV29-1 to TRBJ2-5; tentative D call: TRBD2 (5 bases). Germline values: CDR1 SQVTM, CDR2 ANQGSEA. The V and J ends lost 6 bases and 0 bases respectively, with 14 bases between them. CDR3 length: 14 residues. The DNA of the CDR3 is TGCAGCGTCCCCGGGTCGGGGAACCAAGAGACCCAGTACTTC. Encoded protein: CSVPGSGNQETQYF.

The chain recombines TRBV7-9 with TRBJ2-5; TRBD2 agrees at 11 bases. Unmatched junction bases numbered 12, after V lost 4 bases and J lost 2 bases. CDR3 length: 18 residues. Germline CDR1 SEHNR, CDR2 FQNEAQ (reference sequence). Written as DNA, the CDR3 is TGTGCCAGCAGCTCCCGGACTAGCGGGCCAATGGGGCAAGAGACCCAGTACTTC. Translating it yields CASSSRTSGPMGQETQYF. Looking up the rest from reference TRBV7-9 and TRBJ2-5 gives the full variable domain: DTGVSQNPRHKITKRGQNVTFRCDPISEHNRLYWYRQTLGQGPEFLTYFQNEAQLEKSRLLSDRFSAERPKGSFSTLEIQRTEQGDSAMYLCASSSRTSGPMGQETQYFGPGTRLLVL.